Listed here are 12 T cell receptor beta chains from one sample, sequenced in a study of T cells in Graves' hyperthyroidism and ophthalmopathy. RNA transcripts gave rise to amplified TCR beta CDR3 regions. Using the HTBI primer set, a first-round RT-PCR was run on the TCR CDR3. TCRdb processed the multiplex PCR reads anew with MiXCR; each CDR3 protein has one entry. The sample contains around 500,000 distinct CDR3 sequences, approximately 14% of which appear only once. Material: blood. The receptor set was obtained from a woman in her thirties or forties with Graves' hyperthyroidism.

This clonotype was counted ten times or more. The chain has TRBV6-1 and TRBJ1-5, with D perhaps matching TRBD1 (5 bases). The germline V and J ends were trimmed by 5 bases and 4 bases, with 15 bases remaining between them. The CDR3 is 15 residues long. Germline-derived CDR1 and CDR2 are MNHNS and SASEGT. CDR3 protein: CASSMTGGSNQPQHF. CDR3 DNA: TGTGCCAGCAGTATGACGGGGGGATCAAATCAGCCCCAGCATTTT.

This clonotype was picked up many times. CDR3 region: CSAPKAGEGTDTQYF. The CDR3 DNA sequence: TGCAGTGCACCTAAAGCGGGAGAGGGTACAGATACGCAGTATTTT. The chain couples TRBV20-1 to TRBJ2-3; 8 bases map to TRBD2. Looked up from germline, CDR1 is DFQATT and CDR2 is SNEGSKA (reference sequence). J lost 3 bases, V lost 6 bases, and 11 bases had no gene match. The CDR3 totals 15 residues.

J is TRBJ2-2 and V is TRBV4-2, with D hard to call. Germline assignment: CDR1 LGHNA and CDR2 YNFKEQ. V lost 3 bases and J 4 bases, leaving 9 bases between the germline ends. The length of the CDR3 is 14 residues. Here the CDR3 reads CASSQVTVTGELFF. CDR3 sequence (DNA): TGTGCCAGCAGCCAGGTTACAGTCACCGGGGAGCTGTTTTTT.

At least ten counts were recorded for this clonotype. This chain connects TRBV20-1 to TRBJ2-7; 14 bases match TRBD2. The V gene end was trimmed by 3 bases and the J gene end by 6 bases; junction bases not matched to a gene: 7. The CDR3 covers 15 residues. Germline V CDR1 and CDR2: DFQATT, SNEGSKA (reference sequence). The CDR3 loop is CSASRGLAGVTEQYF. In DNA, the CDR3 is TGCAGTGCTAGTCGGGGACTAGCGGGAGTTACCGAGCAGTACTTC.

This chain connects TRBV5-1 to TRBJ2-3; 9 bases map to TRBD1. V gave up 3 bases and J gave up 6 bases; unmatched junction bases: 8. From germline, CDR1 is SGHRS and CDR2 YFSETQ. The CDR3 has 15 residues. Written as DNA, the CDR3 is TGCGCCAGCAGCTACGCCGGGACAGGGAGGGATACGCAGTATTTT. Translating it yields CASSYAGTGRDTQYF.

This clonotype was counted ten times or more. V is TRBV20-1 and J is TRBJ2-1; weak D call: TRBD1 (6 bases). Deletions cut 6 bases from V and 4 bases from J, with 19 bases between. The germline CDR1 and CDR2 sequences are DFQATT and SNEGSKA (reference sequence). This CDR3 has 15 amino acids. The CDR3 reads CSACRETGVYNEQFF. In DNA, the CDR3 is TGCAGTGCGTGTCGAGAGACAGGTGTTTACAATGAGCAGTTCTTC.

This clonotype was counted a few times. One base away lies a much larger clone, so this may be a sequencing read error. The chain couples TRBV28 to TRBJ2-2, with TRBD1 matching over 7 bases. This CDR3 has 15 residues. V shed 8 bases, J shed 1 base, and the junction held 7 bases outside the gene matches. The germline gives CDR1 MDHEN, CDR2 SYDVKM. CDR3 region: CASLTRDRNTGELFF. The CDR3, as DNA: TGTGCCAGCCTCACCCGGGACAGGAACACCGGGGAGCTGTTTTTT.

The chain recombines TRBV29-1 with TRBJ1-5; 8 positions match TRBD1. CDR3 length: 15 residues. Germline CDR1 SQVTM, CDR2 ANQGSEA. Trimming at V came to 7 bases and at J to 7 bases, leaving 15 bases not matched to a gene. The CDR3 region is CSARPDRGLGQPQHF. DNA for the CDR3: TGCAGCGCTCGACCCGACAGGGGACTCGGCCAGCCCCAGCATTTT.

Turning to this clonotype: A much larger clone is a single base away; this may be a read error. V usage is TRBV7-9 and J usage is TRBJ2-3; 9 bases align to TRBD2. The CDR3 runs to 17 residues. The germline gives CDR1 SEHNR, CDR2 FQNEAQ (reference sequence). The V segment lost 2 bases and the J segment 5 bases; nucleotides outside the gene matches: 11. The CDR3 sequence is CASSLPSASGVRDTQYF. For the CDR3, the DNA is TGTGCCAGCAGCTTACCTTCGGCTAGCGGGGTACGAGATACGCAGTATTTT.

This clonotype came up a few times. CDR3 in DNA: TGCGCCAGCAGCCAAGACAGATACCCGACTAGCGGGAGCTCCTACGAGCAGTACTTC. It yields the protein CASSQDRYPTSGSSYEQYF. The chain employs TRBV4-1 and TRBJ2-7, with 12 positions matching TRBD2. The CDR3 contains 19 residues. V gave up 0 bases and J gave up 0 bases; unmatched junction bases: 9. Germline loops: CDR1 MGHRA, CDR2 YSYEKL.

Only a few counts were recorded for this clonotype. This chain connects TRBV4-2 to TRBJ2-3, with 7 bases fitting TRBD2. Germline CDR1 LGHNA, CDR2 YNFKEQ. The V segment lost 3 bases and the J segment 6 bases; nucleotides outside the gene matches: 24. The CDR3 contains 20 residues. The CDR3 loop is CASSQDSLGGTVYIIDTQYF. The CDR3 region has the DNA TGTGCCAGCAGCCAGGATTCATTGGGGGGGACCGTATACATAATCGATACGCAGTATTTT.

The chain couples TRBV19 to TRBJ2-7; TRBD2 is a possible D gene (6 bases). The CDR3 has 14 residues. CDR1 and CDR2 from the germline V gene are LNHDA and SQIVND (reference sequence). Trimming left V 5 bases short and J 7 bases short, with 18 bases between. The CDR3: CASSPPGLPGEQYF. The DNA for the CDR3 is TGTGCCAGTAGTCCTCCGGGACTCCCGGGGGAGCAGTACTTC.